This TCR beta chain was found in a study of shared clonotypes between healthy human individuals (dated by TCRdb to 2020 to 2022). Turning to the overall study: A couple of women and a few men aged 18 to 49 years were included in the cohort. Different laboratories and diverse techniques were used to prepare libraries and sequence TCR repertoires, to increase sequencing depth and limit assay-specific biases. To estimate repertoire size and how much clonotype sharing occurs between individuals, the study deeply sequenced the blood TCR repertoires of about 5 healthy adults. For each donor, CD4 naive and CD4 memory were each run on three plates, CD8 naive on two plates, and CD8 memory on one plate. Each donor's leukapheresis produced roughly between about 0.9 and 9.5 billion PBMCs.

Using the deep immunoSEQ assay, TCR CDR3 regions were amplified from genomic DNA by multiplex PCR. For each cell subset, the extracted genomic DNA was distributed evenly across all wells of several immunoSEQ 96-well plates, and each plate served as one replicate. For sorted subsets, each replicate PCR was loaded with 200 ng genomic DNA, equivalent to about 30,000 T cell genomes. The purified libraries were quantified using a Qubit 3.0 fluorometer, sized with a Bioanalyzer 2100, and then quantified again using the KAPA Library Quantification kit. Every immunoSEQ 96-well plate was sequenced on a dedicated single-read 150-cycle Illumina NextSeq 550 flow cell. The study's own analysis went as follows. The immunoSEQ output contained only junctional sequences without quality scores, so filtering could not match that applied to full-length reads. To assign V/J genes and CDR3, sequences were annotated against IMGT germline references using PyIR, a Python wrapper for IgBLAST v1.9. Reads with weak V/J assignments (E-value above 1e-6), missing CDR3, stop codons, out-of-frame junctions, or ambiguous translated residues were removed. V3J clonotypes were defined as sequences sharing the same inferred V gene, J gene, and CDR3 amino acid sequence. The percentage overlap between two repertoires was calculated by dividing the number of shared unique clonotypes by the size of the smaller repertoire. Richness of each repertoire was evaluated using RTK rarefaction, the Chao1 estimator, and Recon v2.1 estimates of unobserved clonotypes. For all TCRbeta clonotypes obtained by the gDNA method from several donors, generation probabilities were computed with OLGA. TCRdb obtained this table from immuneACCESS and retained in-frame rearrangements with V and J assigned. These tables miss some clones; where compared with another copy, unresolved V genes account for less than half of the shortfall, and the remainder is unexplained. V, J and clone size were drawn from that table, and D and trimming were deduced from the DNA. Within this sample are 1,500,000 or so clones, with approximately 98.5% of them counted one time only. The ten largest clones take up about 0.35% of the sample.

Comment on this clone: The specificity of this receptor is unknown. Per-nucleotide qualities are absent, and no much larger clonotype sits a single base away.

CDR3 length: 14 amino acids, cysteine to phenylalanine. Only the CDR3 part of the read is kept: 42 bases, read in frame from the first base. The germline ends are 11 bases apart after V is trimmed by 4 bases and J by 2 bases. The germline V gene encodes CDR1 PRHDT and CDR2 FYEKMQ (reference sequence). The donors were healthy, HIV-negative adults with no recently reported acute infections or vaccinations. Every donor was a Caucasian adult living in Nashville, Tennessee, USA. Magnetic negative selection was used to enrich CD4+ T cells, after which naive cells were positively selected on CD45RA and the negative fraction became the memory subset. Blood was obtained by leukapheresis, after which PBMCs were separated by Ficoll-Histopaque density gradient centrifugation and cryopreserved in liquid nitrogen vapor phase. Analytical flow cytometry was used to check the purity and quantity of each magnetically sorted T cell population. From each sorted fraction, genomic DNA was isolated and quantified by UV absorbance on a Nanodrop 2000c.

General conclusions and limits of the study: Based on pairwise subsampling, the degree of clonotype sharing among donors was expected to be affected by sequencing depth. Sampling was restricted to blood, and TCR repertoires in tissue are likely to differ from TCR repertoires in blood. Sharing across several donors was observed for approximately 5% of naive CD4, 3% to 3.5% of naive CD8, 2% to 2.5% of memory CD4, and over 0.3% of memory CD8 clonotypes. Larger estimated clonotype richness was generally found for naive subsets than for memory subsets. The genetic and exposure-history diversity represented was limited by the small number of donors. Incomplete sequencing was indicated by rarefaction of sorted-subset datasets, despite the large sequencing depth. Higher generation probabilities were observed for clonotypes shared by all four sorted-subset donors than for non-shared clonotypes.

This sequence was found in a man younger than 45 in good health. The V gene is TRBV13 and the J gene is TRBJ1-2; matching of 5 bases hints at TRBD1 as the D gene. The material sequenced was naive CD4+ T cells sorted from blood. What this sample's cell subset or site label stands for: CD45RA+ positively selected. The nucleotide sequence is TGTGCCAGCAGCTGGCAACGGGGCAACTATGGCTACACCTTC. It specifies CASSWQRGNYGYTF.